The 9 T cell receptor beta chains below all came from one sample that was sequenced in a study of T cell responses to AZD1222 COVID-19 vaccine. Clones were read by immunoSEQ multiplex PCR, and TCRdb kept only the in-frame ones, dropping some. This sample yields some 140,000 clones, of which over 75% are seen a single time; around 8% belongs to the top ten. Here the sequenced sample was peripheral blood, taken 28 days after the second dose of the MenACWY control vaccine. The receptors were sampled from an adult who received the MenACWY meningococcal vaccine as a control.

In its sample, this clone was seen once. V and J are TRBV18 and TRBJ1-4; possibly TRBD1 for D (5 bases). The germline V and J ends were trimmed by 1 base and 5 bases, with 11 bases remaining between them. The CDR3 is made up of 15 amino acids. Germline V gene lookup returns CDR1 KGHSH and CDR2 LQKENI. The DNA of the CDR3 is TGTGCCAGCTCACCACTATCAGGGATAAATGAAAAACTGTTTTTT. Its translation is CASSPLSGINEKLFF.

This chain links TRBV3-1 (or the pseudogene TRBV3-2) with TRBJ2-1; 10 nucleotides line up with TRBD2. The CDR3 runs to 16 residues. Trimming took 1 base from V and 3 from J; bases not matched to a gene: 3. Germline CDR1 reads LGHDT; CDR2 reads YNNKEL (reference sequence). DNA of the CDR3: TGTGCCAGCAGCCAAGCCGAGCGGGAGGGCTACAATGAGCAGTTCTTC. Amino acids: CASSQAEREGYNEQFF.

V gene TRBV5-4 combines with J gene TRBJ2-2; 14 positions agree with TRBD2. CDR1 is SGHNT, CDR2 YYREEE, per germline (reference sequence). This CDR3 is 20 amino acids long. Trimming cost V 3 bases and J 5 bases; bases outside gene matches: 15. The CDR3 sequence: CASSSTLTGTSGSKTGELFF. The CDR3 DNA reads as TGTGCCAGCAGCTCTACCCTCACCGGGACTAGCGGGAGTAAGACCGGGGAGCTGTTTTTT.

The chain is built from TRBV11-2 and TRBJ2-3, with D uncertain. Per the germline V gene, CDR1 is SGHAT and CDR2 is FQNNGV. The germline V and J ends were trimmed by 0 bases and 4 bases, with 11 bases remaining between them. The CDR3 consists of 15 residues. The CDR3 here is CASSLDLHKADTQYF. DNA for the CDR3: TGTGCCAGCAGCTTAGATCTACATAAGGCAGATACGCAGTATTTT. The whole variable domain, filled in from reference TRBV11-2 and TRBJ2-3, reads EAGVAQSPRYKIIEKRQSVAFWCNPISGHATLYWYQQILGQGPKLLIQFQNNGVVDDSQLPKDRFSAERLKGVDSTLKIQPAKLEDSAVYLCASSLDLHKADTQYFGPGTRLTVL.

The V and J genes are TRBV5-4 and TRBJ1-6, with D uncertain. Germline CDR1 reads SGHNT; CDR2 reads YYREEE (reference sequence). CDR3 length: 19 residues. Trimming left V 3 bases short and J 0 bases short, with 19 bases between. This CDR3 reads CASSSPVGRPSSYNSPLHF. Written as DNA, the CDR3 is TGTGCCAGCAGCTCCCCCGTTGGACGCCCGAGCTCCTATAATTCACCCCTCCACTTT.

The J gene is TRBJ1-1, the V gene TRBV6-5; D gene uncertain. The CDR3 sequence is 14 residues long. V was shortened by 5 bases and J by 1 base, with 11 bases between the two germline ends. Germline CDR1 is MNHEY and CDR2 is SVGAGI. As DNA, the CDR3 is TGTGCCAGCAGTCCCGCGTCCGGGAACACTGAAGCTTTCTTT. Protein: CASSPASGNTEAFF.

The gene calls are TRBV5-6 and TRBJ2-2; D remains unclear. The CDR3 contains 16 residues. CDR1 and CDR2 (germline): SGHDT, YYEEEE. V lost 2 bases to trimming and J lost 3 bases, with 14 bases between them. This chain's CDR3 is CASSFGIGFDTGELFF. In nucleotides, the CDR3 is TGTGCCAGCAGCTTCGGAATAGGGTTTGACACCGGGGAGCTGTTTTTT.

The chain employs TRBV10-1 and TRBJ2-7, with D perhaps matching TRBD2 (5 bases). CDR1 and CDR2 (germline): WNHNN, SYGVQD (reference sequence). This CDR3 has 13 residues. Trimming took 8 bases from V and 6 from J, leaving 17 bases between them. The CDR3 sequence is CASGLLGGGEQYV. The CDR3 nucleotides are TGCGCCAGCGGATTGCTTGGTGGAGGCGAGCAGTACGTC.

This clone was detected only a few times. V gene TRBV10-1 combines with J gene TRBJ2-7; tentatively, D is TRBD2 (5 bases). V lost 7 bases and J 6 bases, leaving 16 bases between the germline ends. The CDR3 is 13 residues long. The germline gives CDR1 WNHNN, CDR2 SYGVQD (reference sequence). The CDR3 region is CASTVNGVGEQYV. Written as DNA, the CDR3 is TGCGCCAGCACCGTAAACGGGGTTGGCGAGCAGTACGTC.